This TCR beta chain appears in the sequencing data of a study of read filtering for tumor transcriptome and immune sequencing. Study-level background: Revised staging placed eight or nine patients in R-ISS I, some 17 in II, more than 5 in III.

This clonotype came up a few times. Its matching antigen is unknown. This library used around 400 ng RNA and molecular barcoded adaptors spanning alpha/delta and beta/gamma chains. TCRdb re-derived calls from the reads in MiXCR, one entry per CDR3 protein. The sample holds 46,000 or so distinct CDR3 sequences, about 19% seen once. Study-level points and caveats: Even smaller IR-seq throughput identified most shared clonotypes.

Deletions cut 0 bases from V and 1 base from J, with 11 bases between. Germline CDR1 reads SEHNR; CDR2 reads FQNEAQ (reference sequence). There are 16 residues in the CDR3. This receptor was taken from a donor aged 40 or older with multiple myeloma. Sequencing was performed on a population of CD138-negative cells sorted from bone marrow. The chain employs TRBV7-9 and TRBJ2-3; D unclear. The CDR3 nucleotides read TGTGCCAGCAGCTTAGCCCGGCCAAGGGGCACAGATACGCAGTATTTT. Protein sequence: CASSLARPRGTDTQYF.